This T cell receptor (beta chain) was retrieved from a study of CD4 T cells in relation to SARS-CoV-2 and coronaviruses. Looking at the study overall: After 10 days of antigen culture, PBMC TCR beta CDR3s were sequenced.

Comments on this clone: Antigen specificity is unknown.

In germline, CDR1 is SNHLY, CDR2 FYNNEI. There are 11 residues in the CDR3. Trimming cost V 5 bases and J 14 bases, with 13 bases left between them. TCRdb's copy holds only in-frame clones and misses some; the assay was immunoSEQ multiplex PCR. The sample includes nearly 30,000 clones, approximately 76% of them seen just once. Unexposed donor CD4+ T cells date from 2011-2018, before the COVID-19 pandemic. After 10 to 11 days of culture, CD4+ T cells were isolated. Sequencing was carried out using CD4+ T cells from PBMCs, cultured in vitro. The TCR sequence derives from a human donor in good health. The chain has TRBV2 and TRBJ2-1; D may match TRBD1 or TRBD2 (5 bases each). The CDR3 reads CASSWDLIKFF. In nucleotides, the CDR3 is TGTGCCAGCAGTTGGGACCTCATAAAGTTCTTC.